This T cell receptor (beta chain) was found in a study of blood T cell repertoires in COVID-19. Overall study: The United States, Italy and Spain were the sources of the acute and convalescent COVID-19 samples. From T cells, B-cell-depleted T cells, or PBMCs came the material, which was cDNA or gDNA.

Trimming removed 4 bases from V and 4 bases from J; junction bases left unmatched: 2. The CDR3 is 14 amino acids. Germline V lookup: CDR1 KGHDR, CDR2 SFDVKD. In the study's own analysis: From reference gene primer amplification, estimates of nucleated cell counts were derived. Method: immunoSEQ multiplex PCR; TCRdb's copy keeps in-frame clones and lacks some. V, J and clone size are taken as reported in that table, and D and trimming were inferred from the DNA itself. The sample has 53,000 or so clones, 90% seen once. This clone was counted a few times. The chain employs TRBV24-1 and TRBJ2-3, with 9 positions matching TRBD2. The clonotype was recovered from a human donor in a cohort sampled during active COVID-19. The sequencing sample was made of peripheral blood. The CDR3 reads CATSERGGPDTQYF. CDR3 in DNA: TGTGCCACCAGTGAGCGGGGGGGCCCAGATACGCAGTATTTT.